This T cell receptor beta chain was retrieved from a study of CD8+ T cells in alopecia areata. General study results and limits: It was less clear whether patients shared TCRs than it was in mice, possibly because of HLA.

The CDR3 has 15 residues. V gave up 2 bases and J gave up 4 bases, with 13 bases separating them. Germline CDR1 SEHNR, CDR2 FQNEAQ (reference sequence). This clone was picked up a small number of times. What it recognizes is unknown. RNA extraction and reverse transcription yielded cDNA as sequencing template. Using immunoSEQ multiplex PCR, the repertoire was profiled, and TCRdb retains in-frame clones only, with some absent. The sample yields 100,000 to 120,000 clones, 55% to 60% seen once. The sequenced sample consisted of NKG2D-low CD8+ T cells sorted from blood. The TCR comes from a human donor with alopecia areata. The chain joins TRBV7-9 to TRBJ2-3; perhaps TRBD1 as D (5 bases). As DNA, the CDR3 is TGTGCCAGCAGCTTATTGAGACAAGGGGCAGATACGCAGTATTTT. It yields the protein CASSLLRQGADTQYF.